One sample yielded the 20 T cell receptor beta chains listed below, sequenced in a study of shared clonotypes between healthy human individuals. Clones were sequenced by immunoSEQ multiplex PCR, and TCRdb holds only the in-frame ones, with some missing. This table holds roughly 2.2 million clones, less than 95% found once. Sequencing used naive CD4+ T cells from PBMCs. Subset of the sample: CD45RA+ positively selected. The receptor set was obtained from a man between 18 and 35 years old in good health. Some clones in this sample may be carry-over from other donors' samples.

As to this clone: A much larger clone lies a single base off, so this may be a read error. The V gene is TRBV11-3, the J gene TRBJ1-5, with unresolved D. The CDR3 runs 11 residues. Germline values: CDR1 SGHNT, CDR2 YENEEA. Trimming shortened V by 0 bases and J by 7 bases, and 1 base separated the two germline ends. CDR3 in DNA: TGTGCCAGCAGCTTAGAACAGCCCCAGCATTTT. Its protein product is CASSLEQPQHF.

In this sample, this clone turned up once. The chain has TRBV15 and TRBJ1-5, with D possibly being TRBD1 (5 bases). The CDR3 runs to 16 residues. V was trimmed by 1 base and J by 0 bases, leaving 10 bases between them. Germline lookup yields CDR1 LNHNV and CDR2 YYDKDF (reference sequence). In DNA form, the CDR3 reads TGTGCCACCAGCAGAGGGGGCCGGGTTAGCAATCAGCCCCAGCATTTT. Its translation is CATSRGGRVSNQPQHF.

The chain links TRBV7-9 to TRBJ2-5; 7 positions match TRBD1. CDR3 length equals 14 residues. The germline CDR1 and CDR2 sequences are SEHNR and FQNEAQ (reference sequence). Trimming cost V 5 bases and J 4 bases; bases outside gene matches: 7. The CDR3, as DNA: TGTGCCAGCAGCCTGTCGACAGGGAGAGAGACCCAGTACTTC. It translates to CASSLSTGRETQYF.

The V call is TRBV5-8, the J call TRBJ1-1; D is perhaps TRBD1 (6 bases). The CDR3 runs 15 residues. Trimming left V 0 bases short and J 2 bases short, with 11 bases between. CDR1 SGHTS and CDR2 YDEGEE come from the germline V gene. The CDR3 spells CASSLAGALNTEAFF. CDR3 DNA sequence: TGTGCCAGCAGCTTGGCGGGGGCCCTAAACACTGAAGCTTTCTTT.

The chain couples TRBV18 to TRBJ1-2; no clear D. V lost 0 bases and J lost 0, with 11 bases in between. Germline V gene data show CDR1 as KGHSH and CDR2 as LQKENI. This CDR3 has 16 residues. The CDR3 here is CASSPPSRVTNYGYTF. For the CDR3, the DNA is TGTGCCAGCTCACCACCGTCGAGAGTCACTAACTATGGCTACACCTTC.

The rearrangement uses TRBV28 and TRBJ1-4, with D possibly matching TRBD1 (6 bases). With 6 bases removed from V and 8 bases from J, the gap between germline ends came to 16 bases. This CDR3 has 14 residues. Germline CDR1 reads MDHEN; CDR2 reads SYDVKM. The DNA of the CDR3 is TGTGCCAGCAGGGACAGATCAGTTAGAGAAAAACTGTTTTTT. Translation gives CASRDRSVREKLFF.

The chain joins TRBV11-1 to TRBJ1-5; D not resolved. The CDR3 length is 13 residues. Germline CDR1 reads SGHAT; CDR2 reads FQDESV (reference sequence). V lost 1 base to trimming and J lost 7 bases, with 8 bases between them. This CDR3 reads CASSLEARQPQHF. DNA of the CDR3: TGTGCCAGCAGCTTAGAGGCCAGACAGCCCCAGCATTTT.

The CDR3 DNA sequence: TGTGCCAGCAGCTTGGCAGCTGGGGACTACTATGGCTACACCTTC. Protein: CASSLAAGDYYGYTF. The J gene is TRBJ1-2, the V gene TRBV5-8, with D perhaps TRBD1 (5 bases). Germline CDR1 SGHTS, CDR2 YDEGEE. The V end was cut by 0 bases, the J end by 3 bases, with 12 bases between. The CDR3 runs 15 residues. The whole variable domain, remainder taken from reference TRBV5-8 and TRBJ1-2, is EAGVTQSPTHLIKTRGQQATLRCSPISGHTSVYWYQQALGLGLQFLLWYDEGEERNRGNFPPRFSGRQFPNYSSELNVNALELEDSALYLCASSLAAGDYYGYTFGSGTRLTVV.

This chain uses TRBV5-8 with TRBJ1-1; D remains ambiguous. The CDR3 is 14 residues long. Per germline, CDR1 SGHTS and CDR2 YDEGEE. The V gene lost 4 bases and the J gene lost 4 bases, with 14 bases spanning the gap. The CDR3 DNA is TGTGCCAGCAGCGAAGGCAGGCCTCGCACTGAAGCTTTCTTT. Its translation: CASSEGRPRTEAFF.

With respect to this clone: At the DNA level, this CDR3 is encoded by other sequences in the same sample as well. The J gene is TRBJ2-7, the V gene TRBV7-9; TRBD2 aligns across 8 bases. With 3 bases clipped from V and 4 bases from J, the junction kept 5 bases outside the gene matches. The CDR3 spans 14 residues. Germline CDR1 and CDR2: SEHNR and FQNEAQ (reference sequence). CDR3 loop: CASSFSGSSYEQYF. For the CDR3, the DNA is TGTGCCAGCAGCTTCAGCGGGAGCTCGTACGAGCAGTACTTC.

CDR3 region: CASSQGRRDTQYF. CDR3 sequence (DNA): TGTGCCAGCAGCCAGGGACGGAGAGATACGCAGTATTTT. This chain uses TRBV14 with TRBJ2-3; TRBD1 or TRBD2 may be the D gene (5 bases each). V lost 3 bases, J lost 5 bases, and 9 bases lay in between. In germline, CDR1 is SGHDN, CDR2 FVKESK. The CDR3 totals 13 residues.

The chain uses TRBV28 and TRBJ1-1; D remains ambiguous. The CDR3 totals 14 residues. Trimming took 4 bases from V and 8 from J, leaving 17 bases between them. Germline lookup yields CDR1 MDHEN and CDR2 SYDVKM. CDR3 sequence: CASSSYIGRREAFF. The CDR3 DNA sequence: TGTGCCAGCAGTTCTTATATAGGGCGGCGAGAAGCTTTCTTT.

The chain employs TRBV7-6 and TRBJ1-1; possibly TRBD1 for D (6 bases). CDR1 and CDR2 from the germline V gene are SGHVS and FNYEAQ. The CDR3 sequence is 16 residues long. The V gene lost 5 bases and the J gene lost 0 bases, with 16 bases spanning the gap. CDR3 sequence reads: CASSPSGGPMNTEAFF. Written as DNA, the CDR3 is TGTGCCAGCAGCCCTTCGGGGGGGCCGATGAACACTGAAGCTTTCTTT.

The chain combines TRBV5-6 with TRBJ2-5; 7 bases fit TRBD1. This CDR3 is 14 amino acids long. Trimming took 2 bases from V and 5 from J; bases not matched to a gene: 6. Germline lookup yields CDR1 SGHDT and CDR2 YYEEEE. CDR3 amino acids: CASSLTGARETQYF. CDR3 bases: TGTGCCAGCAGCTTAACAGGGGCTCGGGAGACCCAGTACTTC.

The chain employs TRBV13 and TRBJ1-2, with 7 positions matching TRBD1. Germline V gene lookup returns CDR1 PRHDT and CDR2 FYEKMQ (reference sequence). The CDR3 sequence is 13 residues long. After removal of 4 bases from V and 8 bases from J, the junction contained 7 bases not matched to a gene. The CDR3 nucleotides read TGTGCCAGCAGCTCGGGACAGTCTGCGGGCTACACCTTC. Encoded protein: CASSSGQSAGYTF.

CDR3 nucleotide sequence: TGTGCCAGCGGGGGTCGGGAAGAGACCCAGTACTTC. This codes for CASGGREETQYF. The chain couples TRBV6-1 to TRBJ2-5, with D perhaps matching TRBD1 or TRBD2 (5 bases each). Germline V gene lookup returns CDR1 MNHNS and CDR2 SASEGT. CDR3 size: 12 residues. Trimming pared 8 bases from V and 3 bases from J, leaving 10 bases between.

The V call is TRBV18, the J call TRBJ2-7; 7 bases match TRBD1. Looked up from germline, CDR1 is KGHSH and CDR2 is LQKENI. This CDR3 has 15 amino acids. Trimming cost V 6 bases and J 2 bases; bases outside gene matches: 10. CDR3 coding DNA: TGTGCCAGCTCCCAACGACAGGGTGGCACCTACGAGCAGTACTTC. This gives the protein CASSQRQGGTYEQYF.

This clone appeared a single time. The DNA for the CDR3 is TGTGCTAGTGGACTAGCGGGAGGGCCACATGTTGAGCAGTTCTTC. Protein sequence: CASGLAGGPHVEQFF. The rearrangement joins TRBV12-5 to TRBJ2-1, with 13 positions matching TRBD2. The CDR3 totals 15 residues. V lost 6 bases to trimming and J lost 9 bases; unmatched junction nucleotides: 8. Germline CDR1 reads LGHNT; CDR2 reads FRNRAP.

Of note for this clone: This same CDR3 is encoded by further DNA sequences in the sample. The chain joins TRBV28 to TRBJ1-2; no firm D call. The CDR3 consists of 12 residues. V was trimmed by 2 bases and J by 8 bases, leaving 9 bases between them. The germline V gene has CDR1 MDHEN and CDR2 SYDVKM. The CDR3 DNA sequence: TGTGCCAGCAGTTTAGGGCAAGGGGGCTACACCTTC. It yields the protein CASSLGQGGYTF.

The genes are TRBV28 and TRBJ1-5; TRBD1 agrees at 7 bases. The CDR3 is 13 amino acids. CDR1 MDHEN and CDR2 SYDVKM come from the germline V gene. Germline trimming cut 6 bases from V and 4 bases from J; bases unmatched to any gene: 3. This chain's CDR3 is CASRVTGNQPQHF. Here the CDR3 DNA reads TGTGCCAGCAGAGTGACAGGGAATCAGCCCCAGCATTTT.